This entry features one T cell receptor beta chain sequence. This sample is part of a study of T-cell memory formation after mild COVID-19. Whole-study context: Among the donors, TCR clusters were largely specific to each donor.

Each CDR3 protein gets one entry after TCRdb re-called the 5' RACE reads with MiXCR. Of over 250,000 distinct CDR3 sequences in the sample, 15% to 20% are singletons; the top ten hold more than 20%. Source material: PBMCs or a T cell subset sorted from them (not recorded which). This sequence was found in a man aged 18 to 35 who had mild COVID-19 (a few samples of this study predate the infection). Cell type and time point are not known.

Here the CDR3 DNA reads TGTGCCAGCAGTTACTCTGTGGGGAGGCAGTACGTC. Its translation: CASSYSVGRQYV. The chain carries TRBV6-2 or TRBV6-3 and TRBJ2-7; possible D gene TRBD2, 5 bases. Germline V gives CDR1 MNHEY, CDR2 SVGEGT. Trimming left V 0 bases short and J 9 bases short, with 9 bases between. The CDR3 is 12 amino acids.